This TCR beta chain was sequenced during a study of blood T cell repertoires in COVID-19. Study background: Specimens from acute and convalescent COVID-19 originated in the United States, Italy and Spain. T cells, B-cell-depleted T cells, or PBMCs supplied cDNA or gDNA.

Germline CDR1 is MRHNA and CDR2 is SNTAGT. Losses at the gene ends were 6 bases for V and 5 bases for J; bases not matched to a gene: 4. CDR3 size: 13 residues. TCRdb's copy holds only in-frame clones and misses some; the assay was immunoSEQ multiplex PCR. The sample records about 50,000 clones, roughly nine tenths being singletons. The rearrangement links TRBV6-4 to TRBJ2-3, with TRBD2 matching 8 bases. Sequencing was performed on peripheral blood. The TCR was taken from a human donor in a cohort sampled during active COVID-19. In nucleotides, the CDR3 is TGTGCCAGCAGCCCCACTAGCGGAGATACGCAGTATTTT. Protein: CASSPTSGDTQYF.